Sequencing of this T cell receptor beta chain was carried out in a study of T cell changes during pregnancy in multiple sclerosis. TCRdb's copy holds only in-frame clones and misses some; the assay was immunoSEQ multiplex PCR. The top ten clones hold approximately 2.2% of a sample with fewer than 85,000 clones, 85% to 95% of them seen once. Germline V CDR1 and CDR2: SGHVS, FQNEAQ. V was pared by 2 bases and J by 6 bases, with 10 bases between. The CDR3 loop spans 13 amino acids. The clonotype comes from a female donor with multiple sclerosis, enrolled in a pregnancy study. The V gene is TRBV7-8, the J gene TRBJ1-2; TRBD1 is a possible D gene (5 bases). Sequenced material: peripheral blood, taken before pregnancy. The CDR3 nucleotides are TGTGCCAGCAGCTTAACAGGACCTAATGGCTACACCTTC. Protein product: CASSLTGPNGYTF.